The 10 T cell receptor beta chains below come from one sample, sequenced in a study of regulatory T cells in long-lasting Graves disease. Specified time point: newly diagnosed GD, antithyroid drugs for less than 3 months. Generation of the TCR library employed RNA extracted from PBMCs. TCR beta libraries were built with iRepertoire HTBI primers and Arm-PCR of CDR3 regions. TCRdb analysed the multiplex PCR reads with MiXCR anew, one entry per CDR3 protein. This sample has hundreds of thousands of distinct CDR3 sequences, with 15% to 18% found just once. Sequenced material: peripheral blood mononuclear cells (PBMCs), taken at new diagnosis, from a patient treated with antithyroid drugs. Every receptor here comes from a female donor with Graves disease.

Many counts were recorded for this clonotype. The chain links TRBV3-1 to TRBJ1-1; TRBD1 matches 7 bases. CDR1 LGHDT and CDR2 YNNKEL come from the germline V gene (reference sequence). CDR3 size: 14 residues. The junction had 9 bases not matched to a gene; V was cut back by 6 bases and J by 5 bases. CDR3 region: CASSYDRVRTEAFF. CDR3 DNA sequence: TGTGCCAGCAGTTACGACAGGGTTAGAACTGAAGCTTTCTTT.

This clonotype was seen many times. CDR3 in DNA: TGCGCCAGCAGCCAAGATGGGGGGCGGTATGGCTACACCTTC. It codes for CASSQDGGRYGYTF. The genes are TRBV4-1 and TRBJ1-2; TRBD1 is a possible D gene (6 bases). The germline gives CDR1 MGHRA, CDR2 YSYEKL. This CDR3 region has 14 residues. V lost 0 bases and J lost 5, with 10 bases in between.

This clonotype was detected only a few times. This sequence joins TRBV6-2 or TRBV6-3 and TRBJ2-1, with 9 bases identical to TRBD1. J was trimmed by 7 bases and V by 7 bases; bases with no gene match: 8. Germline CDR1 and CDR2: MNHEY and SVGEGT. The CDR3 runs to 14 residues. CDR3 region: CASTRDRDLNEQFF. The CDR3 DNA sequence: TGTGCCAGCACCCGGGACAGGGATTTGAATGAGCAGTTCTTC.

CDR3: CASSGGDGYGYTF. The CDR3 DNA reads as TGTGCCAGCAGCGGGGGGGACGGCTATGGCTACACCTTC. V is TRBV28 and J is TRBJ1-2, with D tentatively TRBD1 (5 bases). CDR3 length equals 13 residues. Germline V CDR1 and CDR2: MDHEN, SYDVKM. V shed 6 bases and J shed 4 bases, with 12 bases lying between them.

Ten or more counts support this clonotype. The CDR3 nucleotides are TGTGCCAGCAGTTTAACCCCCAGGAGGAGTGGCGGCTACACCTTC. This gives the protein CASSLTPRRSGGYTF. The rearrangement joins TRBV12-3 or TRBV12-4 to TRBJ1-2; unclear D gene. CDR3 length equals 15 residues. Trimming took 2 bases from V and 8 from J, leaving 18 bases between them.

The V call is TRBV12-3 or TRBV12-4, the J call TRBJ2-3; 8 nucleotides line up with TRBD2. After removal of 10 bases from V and 5 bases from J, the junction contained 14 bases not matched to a gene. This CDR3 region has 15 residues. CDR3 amino acids: CATSGGFPAGDTQYF. CDR3 nucleotide sequence: TGTGCCACCTCGGGGGGGTTCCCAGCGGGAGATACGCAGTATTTT.

The sample holds many counts of this clonotype. The chain has TRBV2 and TRBJ1-2, with D perhaps TRBD1 (5 bases). Germline V gene sequence: CDR1 SNHLY, CDR2 FYNNEI. The CDR3 sequence is 14 residues long. V was trimmed by 2 bases and J by 0 bases, leaving 7 bases between them. CDR3 region: CASSEQGANYGYTF. The CDR3 bases are TGTGCCAGCAGTGAACAGGGAGCTAACTATGGCTACACCTTC.

This clonotype turned up a few times. This clone may be a read error of a much larger clone one base away. This chain joins TRBV30 and TRBJ2-1, with TRBD2 as a possible D gene (6 bases). The CDR3 runs 17 residues. Germline assignment: CDR1 GTSNPN and CDR2 SVGIG (reference sequence). The ends were cut back, 0 bases at V and 4 bases at J, with 19 bases in the middle. The CDR3 DNA is TGTGCCTGGAGTGTACGATCCAGGAGGGCGTCGTACAATGAGCAGTTCTTC. This translates into CAWSVRSRRASYNEQFF.

This clonotype was seen at least ten times. The chain couples TRBV28 to TRBJ2-7, with D maybe TRBD1 (6 bases). The CDR3 extends over 14 amino acids. Germline-derived CDR1 and CDR2 are MDHEN and SYDVKM. V lost 2 bases, J lost 1 base, and 9 bases lay in between. The CDR3 sequence is CASSLGGTSYEQYF. The CDR3 DNA is TGTGCCAGCAGTTTAGGGGGCACATCCTACGAGCAGTACTTC.

The sample holds many counts of this clonotype. The chain links TRBV2 to TRBJ1-6; TRBD1 aligns across 7 bases. Trimming took 3 bases from V and 11 from J; bases not matched to a gene: 7. The CDR3 contains 14 residues. Germline V lookup: CDR1 SNHLY, CDR2 FYNNEI. The CDR3, as DNA: TGTGCCAGCAGTGACCAGGGACAGCTAGCACCCCTCCACTTT. Its translation is CASSDQGQLAPLHF.